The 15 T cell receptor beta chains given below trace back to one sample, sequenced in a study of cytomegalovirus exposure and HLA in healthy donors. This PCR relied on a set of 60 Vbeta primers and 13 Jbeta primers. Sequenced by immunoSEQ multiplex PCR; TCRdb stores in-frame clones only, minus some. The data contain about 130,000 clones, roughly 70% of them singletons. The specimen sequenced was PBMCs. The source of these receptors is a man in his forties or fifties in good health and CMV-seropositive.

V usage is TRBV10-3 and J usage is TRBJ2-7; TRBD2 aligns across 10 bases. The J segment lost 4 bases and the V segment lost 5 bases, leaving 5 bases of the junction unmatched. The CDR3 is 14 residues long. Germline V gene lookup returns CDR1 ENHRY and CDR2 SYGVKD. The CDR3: CAISTSGNGYEQYF. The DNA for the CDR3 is TGTGCCATCAGTACTAGCGGGAATGGTTACGAGCAGTACTTC.

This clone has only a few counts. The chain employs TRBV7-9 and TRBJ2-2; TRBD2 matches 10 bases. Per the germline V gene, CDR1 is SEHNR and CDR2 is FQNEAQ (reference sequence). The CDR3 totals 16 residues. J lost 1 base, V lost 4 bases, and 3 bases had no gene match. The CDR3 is CASSSRTSGNTGELFF. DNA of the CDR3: TGTGCCAGCAGCTCCCGGACTAGCGGGAACACCGGGGAGCTGTTTTTT.

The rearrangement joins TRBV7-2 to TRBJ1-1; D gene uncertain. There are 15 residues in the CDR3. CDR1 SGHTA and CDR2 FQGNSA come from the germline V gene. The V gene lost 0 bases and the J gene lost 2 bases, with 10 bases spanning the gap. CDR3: CASSLAGATNTEAFF. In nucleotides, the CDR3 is TGTGCCAGCAGCTTAGCGGGCGCTACTAACACTGAAGCTTTCTTT.

The CDR3: CASRLLGAPNGPQHF. As DNA, the CDR3 is TGTGCCAGCAGGCTACTCGGAGCTCCAAATGGGCCCCAGCATTTT. The V call is TRBV6-5, the J call TRBJ1-5; no firm D call. CDR1 is MNHEY and CDR2 is SVGAGI in the germline V gene. CDR3 size: 15 residues. V was shortened by 6 bases and J by 9 bases, with 21 bases between the two germline ends.

The CDR3: CASRTQGPLHF. CDR3 bases: TGTGCCAGCAGAACACAGGGCCCCCTCCACTTT. The chain recombines TRBV2 with TRBJ1-6; TRBD1 might be the D (6 bases). Trimming stripped 6 bases from V and 13 bases from J, with 10 bases between. Germline V gene data show CDR1 as SNHLY and CDR2 as FYNNEI. This CDR3 is 11 amino acids long.

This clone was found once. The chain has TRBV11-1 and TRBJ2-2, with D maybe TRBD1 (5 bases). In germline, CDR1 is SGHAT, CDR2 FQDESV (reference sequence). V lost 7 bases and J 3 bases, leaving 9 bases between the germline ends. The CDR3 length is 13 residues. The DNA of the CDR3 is TGTGCCAGCACCGCGACAGACACCGGGGAGCTGTTTTTT. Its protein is CASTATDTGELFF.

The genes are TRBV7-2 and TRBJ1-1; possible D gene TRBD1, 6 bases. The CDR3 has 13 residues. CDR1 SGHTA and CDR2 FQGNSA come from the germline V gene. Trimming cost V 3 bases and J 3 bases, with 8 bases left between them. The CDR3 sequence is CASSFYRDTEAFF. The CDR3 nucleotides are TGTGCCAGCAGCTTTTACAGGGACACTGAAGCTTTCTTT.

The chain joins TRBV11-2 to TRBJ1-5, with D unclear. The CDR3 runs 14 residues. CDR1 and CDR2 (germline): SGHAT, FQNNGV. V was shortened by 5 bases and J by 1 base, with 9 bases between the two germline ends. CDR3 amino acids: CASSPAGSNQPQHF. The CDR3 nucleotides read TGTGCCAGCAGCCCGGCGGGGAGCAATCAGCCCCAGCATTTT.

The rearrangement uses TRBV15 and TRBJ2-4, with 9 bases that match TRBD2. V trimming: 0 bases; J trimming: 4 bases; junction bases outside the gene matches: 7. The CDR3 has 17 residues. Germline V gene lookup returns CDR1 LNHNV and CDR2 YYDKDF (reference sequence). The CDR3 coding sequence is TGTGCCACCAGCAGAGATCCGGCGGGGGGGGCAAAAAACATTCAGTACTTC. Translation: CATSRDPAGGAKNIQYF.

Here the CDR3 DNA reads TGTGCCTGGTCCGGGACTCCTAAGAGCTCTGGAAACACCATATATTTT. Its protein is CAWSGTPKSSGNTIYF. V and J are TRBV30 and TRBJ1-3, with a weak D call TRBD1 (5 bases). V was trimmed by 5 bases and J by 0 bases, leaving 17 bases between them. CDR1 GTSNPN and CDR2 SVGIG come from the germline V gene (reference sequence). CDR3 size: 16 residues.

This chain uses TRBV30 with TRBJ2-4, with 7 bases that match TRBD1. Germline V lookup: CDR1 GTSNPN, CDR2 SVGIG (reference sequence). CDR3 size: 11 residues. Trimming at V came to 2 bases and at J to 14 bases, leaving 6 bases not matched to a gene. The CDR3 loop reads CAWSTRDRKYF. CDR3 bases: TGTGCCTGGAGTACCCGGGACAGAAAGTACTTC.

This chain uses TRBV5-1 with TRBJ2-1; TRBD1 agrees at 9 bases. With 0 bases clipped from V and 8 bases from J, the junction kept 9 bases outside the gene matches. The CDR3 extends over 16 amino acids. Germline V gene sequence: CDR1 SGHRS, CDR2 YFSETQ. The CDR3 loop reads CASSLAGGQGFYEQFF. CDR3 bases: TGCGCCAGCAGCTTGGCCGGCGGACAGGGGTTTTATGAGCAGTTCTTC.

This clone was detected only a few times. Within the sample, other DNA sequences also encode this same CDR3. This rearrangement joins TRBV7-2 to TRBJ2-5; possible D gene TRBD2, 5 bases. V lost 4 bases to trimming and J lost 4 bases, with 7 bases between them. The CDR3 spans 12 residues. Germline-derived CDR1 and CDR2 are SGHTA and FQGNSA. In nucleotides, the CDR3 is TGTGCCAGCAGCTGGGAGAGAGAGACCCAGTACTTC. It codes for CASSWERETQYF.

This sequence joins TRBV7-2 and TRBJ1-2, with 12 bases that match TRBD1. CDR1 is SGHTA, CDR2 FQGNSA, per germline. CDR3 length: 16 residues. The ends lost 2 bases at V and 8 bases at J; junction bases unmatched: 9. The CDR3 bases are TGTGCCAGCAGCTTATTCCGGGACAGGGGGCTGCGGGGCTACACCTTC. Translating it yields CASSLFRDRGLRGYTF.

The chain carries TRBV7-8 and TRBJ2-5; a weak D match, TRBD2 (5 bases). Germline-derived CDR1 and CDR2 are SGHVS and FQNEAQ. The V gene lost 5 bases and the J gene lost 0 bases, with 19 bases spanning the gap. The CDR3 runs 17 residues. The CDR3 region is CASSTSRTGTYQETQYF. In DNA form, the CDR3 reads TGTGCCAGCAGCACTTCACGAACGGGAACGTACCAAGAGACCCAGTACTTC.